The clone carrying this T cell receptor (beta chain) was seen a few times. Antigen: not known. These data belong to a study of post-analysis software for immune sequencing data. The overall study: Patients had relapsing-remitting, secondary progressive or progressive-relapsing multiple sclerosis; some lacked subtype. Overall study findings and caveats: Comparison with controls showed significantly lower normalized Chao1 diversity in multiple sclerosis patients. Pronounced co-clustering by F measure was evident among identically batched samples. TRBV5-6, TRBV5-1 and TRBV20-1 were among several TRBV segments more frequent in patients than controls.

Libraries were made from TCR beta cDNA, and they carried unique molecular identifiers. Each batch of 1 to 10 million T cells produced 500,000 to 600,000 cDNA molecules. TCRdb redid the calling of the PCR reads with MiXCR, one entry per CDR3 protein. Of about 540,000 distinct CDR3 sequences in the sample, about a third are singletons; the top ten hold under 7%. V lost 3 bases, J lost 2 bases, and 5 bases stayed unmatched. The CDR3 consists of 16 residues. Per germline, CDR1 MGHDK and CDR2 SYGVNS. This chain connects TRBV25-1 to TRBJ1-4; 8 positions agree with TRBD1. The TCR was taken from a girl aged 2 to 17 with multiple sclerosis. Sequencing was done on a sample of blood. The CDR3 spells CASSDPRQGTNEKLFF. The DNA for the CDR3 is TGTGCCAGCAGTGATCCGAGACAGGGGACTAATGAAAAACTGTTTTTT. The full variable domain, in which reference TRBV25-1 and TRBJ1-4 provide the parts outside the CDR3, is EADIYQTPRYLVIGTGKKITLECSQTMGHDKMYWYQQDPGMELHLIHYSYGVNSTEKGDLSSESTVSRIRTEHFPLTLESARPSHTSQYLCASSDPRQGTNEKLFFGSGTQLSVL.